This TCR beta chain originates from a study of blood T cell repertoires in COVID-19 (dated by TCRdb to 2018 to 2020). Context from the whole study: Samples from collaborators originated in the United States, Italy and Spain and spanned both the acute and convalescent phases of COVID-19. The prospective study material was composed of cDNA or gDNA derived from T cells, B-cell-depleted T cells, or PBMCs. Subjects who had been exposed to COVID-19, were actively infected with it, or had recovered from it provided the deeply sampled blood TCRbeta repertoires that made up the dataset. The repertoires were made available in a free public database intended to serve as a resource for research on the immune response to SARS-CoV-2. The samples were drawn from two sources: the first 160 participants of the ongoing ImmuneRACE study, and 1,000 to 1,500 subjects contributed by 6 global collaborators. Sample metadata almost always included a de-identified subject ID, COVID-19 status, age in years and sex. Where available, HLA class I and class II types were obtained from metadata supplied by the sample provider rather than from assay-based typing.

TCRbeta CDR3 regions were amplified from genomic DNA by means of the immunoSEQ Assay, a bias-controlled multiplex PCR. The study's own analysis went as follows. The number of nucleated cells in each sample was estimated by amplification of reference gene primers within the assay. Sequence reads were collapsed and filtered to measure the absolute abundance of every unique TCRbeta CDR3 rearrangement. For each sample, productive Simpson clonality was calculated as the square root of Simpson's diversity index across productive rearrangements. In TCRdb, the immuneACCESS table is reduced to in-frame sequences with V and J assigned. These tables do not hold every clone; where another copy was compared, an unresolved V gene accounts for under half, and the others remain unexplained. The V and J calls and the clone size are those of that table, but D and trimming were determined from the DNA. This sample holds some 370,000 clones; roughly 86% were observed only once. The ten largest clones represent more than 9% of the sample.

Concerning this clone itself: Its antigen is unknown. No much larger clonotype is one base removed from it; base qualities were not supplied.

What the research found in general, with its limitations: The quantity of clinical and demographic metadata differed by source and by participant and was supplied without curation.

In the germline V gene (reference sequence), CDR1 corresponds to PRHDT and CDR2 to FYEKMQ. There are 16 amino acids in the CDR3, from cysteine to phenylalanine inclusive. The only DNA kept is the CDR3, 48 bases in frame from the first base. For this chain, trimming is 5 bases at the V end and 4 bases at the J end, and the number of junction bases without a gene match is 9. One collaborating source in Seattle enrolled patients while the patients were actively infected and followed the patients over time throughout the course of disease. The collaborating institutions used their own protocols to collect whole blood in K2EDTA tubes. For TCRbeta analysis, collaborator samples were shipped as frozen whole blood, as isolated PBMCs, or as DNA extracted from either sample type.

The chain links TRBV13 with TRBJ2-1; 9 bases in the middle match TRBD1. The source of this sequence is a woman in her 30s with COVID-19, enrolled during active disease. Sequenced material: peripheral blood. The DNA sequence reads TGTGCCAGCAGCAAACCGGGACAGGGACGGTACAATGAGCAGTTCTTC. Translated, it gives CASSKPGQGRYNEQFF. The full variable domain, with segments outside the CDR3 supplied by the reference TRBV13 and TRBJ2-1 proteins, appears as AAGVIQSPRHLIKEKRETATLKCYPIPRHDTVYWYQQGPGQDPQFLISFYEKMQSDKGSIPDRFSAQQFSDYHSELNMSSLELGDSALYFCASSKPGQGRYNEQFFGPGTRLTVL.